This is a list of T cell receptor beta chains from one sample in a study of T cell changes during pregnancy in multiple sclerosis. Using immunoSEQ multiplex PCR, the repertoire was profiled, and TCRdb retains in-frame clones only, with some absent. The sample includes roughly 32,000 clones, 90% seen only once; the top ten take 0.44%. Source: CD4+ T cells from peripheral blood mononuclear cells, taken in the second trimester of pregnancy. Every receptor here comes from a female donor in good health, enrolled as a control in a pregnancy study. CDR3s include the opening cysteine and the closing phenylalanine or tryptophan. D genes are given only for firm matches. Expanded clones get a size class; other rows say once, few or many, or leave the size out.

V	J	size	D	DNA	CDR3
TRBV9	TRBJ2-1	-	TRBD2	TGTGCCAGCAGCTTTGAAGCGGGAGCGGATAATGAGCAGTTCTTC	CASSFEAGADNEQFF
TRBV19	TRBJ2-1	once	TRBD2	TGTGCCAGTAGTATAGCCGGCGGGAGGATAGATGAGCAGTTCTTC	CASSIAGGRIDEQFF
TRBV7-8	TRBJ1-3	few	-	TGTGCCAGCAGCCCCGTTTCCTCTGGAAACACCATATATTTT	CASSPVSSGNTIYF
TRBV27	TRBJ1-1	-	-	TGTGCCAGCAGTTCGGGACACGGGCGGGCTGAAGCTTTCTTT	CASSSGHGRAEAFF
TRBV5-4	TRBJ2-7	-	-	TGTGCCAGCAGCTTAAAACAGGGATCCTACGAGCAGTACTTC	CASSLKQGSYEQYF
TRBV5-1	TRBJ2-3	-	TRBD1	TGCGCCCCAAGGTCGACAGGGGATGGTAAGGGCACAGATACGCAGTATTTT	CAPRSTGDGKGTDTQYF
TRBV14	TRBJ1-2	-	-	TGTGCCAGCAGGCCACGAGGGGGGGGCTATGGCTACACCTTC	CASRPRGGGYGYTF
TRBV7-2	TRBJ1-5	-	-	TGTGCCAGCAGCTTTGAGGGCGTTCAGCCCCAGCATTTT	CASSFEGVQPQHF
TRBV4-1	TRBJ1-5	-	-	TGCGCCAGCAGCCAAGATCAACTTAGCCGAAAAAATCAGCCCCAGCATTTT	CASSQDQLSRKNQPQHF
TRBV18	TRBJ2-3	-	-	TGTGCCAGCTCCGGTAGCACAGATACGCAGTATTTT	CASSGSTDTQYF
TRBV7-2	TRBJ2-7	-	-	TGTGCCAGCAGCTTATCGGTAGGAGCGGGTCTGGCCTACGAGCAGTACTTC	CASSLSVGAGLAYEQYF
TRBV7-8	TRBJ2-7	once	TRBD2	TGTGCCAGCAGCTTAGCCACTAGCGGGGTCATTCCCTACGAGCAGTACTTC	CASSLATSGVIPYEQYF
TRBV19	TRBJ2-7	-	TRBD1	TGTGCCAGTAGTCCAAGGACAGGCCCAACCTACGAGCAGTACTTC	CASSPRTGPTYEQYF
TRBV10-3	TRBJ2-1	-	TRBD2	TGTGCCACGGCACGACTAGCGGGGGATGAGCAGTTCTTC	CATARLAGDEQFF
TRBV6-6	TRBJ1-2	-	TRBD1	TGTGCCAGCAGATCTCCGACAGGGTATTATGGCTACACCTTC	CASRSPTGYYGYTF
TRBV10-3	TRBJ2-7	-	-	TGTGCCATCAGGACTAGCTCCTACGAGCAGTACTTC	CAIRTSSYEQYF
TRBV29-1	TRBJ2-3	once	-	TGCAGCGGGGCGTCGGTCACAGATACGCAGTATTTT	CSGASVTDTQYF
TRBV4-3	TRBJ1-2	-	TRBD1	TGCGCCAGCAGCCTCGAGGGGGCACAGGGCTACACCTTC	CASSLEGAQGYTF